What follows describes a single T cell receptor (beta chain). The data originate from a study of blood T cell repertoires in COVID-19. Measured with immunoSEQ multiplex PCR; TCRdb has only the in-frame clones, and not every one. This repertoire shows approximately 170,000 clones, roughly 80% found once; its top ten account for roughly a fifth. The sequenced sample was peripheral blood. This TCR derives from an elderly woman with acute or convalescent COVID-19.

CDR3 DNA: TGCGCCAGCAAGACGGACATGAGCTCCTACAATGAGCAGTTCTTC. This sequence encodes CASKTDMSSYNEQFF. V usage is TRBV5-1 and J usage is TRBJ2-1, with D perhaps matching TRBD1 (5 bases). The germline V and J ends were trimmed by 6 bases and 0 bases, with 13 bases remaining between them. Germline CDR1 is SGHRS and CDR2 is YFSETQ. The CDR3 runs 15 residues. Drawing the rest from reference TRBV5-1 and TRBJ2-1, the complete variable domain is KAGVTQTPRYLIKTRGQQVTLSCSPISGHRSVSWYQQTPGQGLQFLFEYFSETQRNKGNFPGRFSGRQFSNSRSEMNVSTLELGDSALYLCASKTDMSSYNEQFFGPGTRLTVL.